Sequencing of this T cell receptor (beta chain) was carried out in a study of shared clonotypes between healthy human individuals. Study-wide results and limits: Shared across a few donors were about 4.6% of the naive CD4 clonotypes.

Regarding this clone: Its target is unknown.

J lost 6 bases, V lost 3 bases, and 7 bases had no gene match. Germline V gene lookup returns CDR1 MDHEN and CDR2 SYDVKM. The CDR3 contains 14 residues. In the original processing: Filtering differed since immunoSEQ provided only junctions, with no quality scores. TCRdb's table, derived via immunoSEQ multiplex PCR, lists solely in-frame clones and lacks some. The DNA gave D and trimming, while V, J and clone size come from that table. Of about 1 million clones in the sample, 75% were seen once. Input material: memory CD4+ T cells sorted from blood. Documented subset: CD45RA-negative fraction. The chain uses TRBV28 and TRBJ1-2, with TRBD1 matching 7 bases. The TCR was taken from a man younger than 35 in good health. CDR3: CASSLGDRPDGYTF. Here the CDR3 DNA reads TGTGCCAGCAGTTTGGGGGACAGACCCGATGGCTACACCTTC.